A single sample is the source of the 14 T cell receptor beta chains below, sequenced in a study of T cells in narcolepsy. The repertoire was sequenced with immunoSEQ multiplex PCR; TCRdb's copy has only in-frame clones and lacks some. The sample yields 27,000 or so clones, roughly 86% seen once. The sequenced material came from CD45RA- memory CD4+ T cells from PBMCs. The receptor set was obtained from a human donor with narcolepsy.

V gene TRBV4-1 combines with J gene TRBJ2-2; D gene ambiguous. This CDR3 has 14 residues. Germline V lookup: CDR1 MGHRA, CDR2 YSYEKL. V lost 4 bases and J lost 3, with 9 bases in between. CDR3 DNA sequence: TGCGCCAGCAGCCTTGGGTTGGACACCGGGGAGCTGTTTTTT. Its protein product is CASSLGLDTGELFF.

The chain links TRBV5-8 to TRBJ2-2; perhaps TRBD2 as D (5 bases). This CDR3 is 13 amino acids long. In germline, CDR1 is SGHTS, CDR2 YDEGEE. V was pared by 2 bases and J by 4 bases, with 6 bases between. In DNA, the CDR3 is TGTGCCAGCAGCTTCGGACTCACCGGGGAGCTGTTTTTT. Residues: CASSFGLTGELFF.

The J gene is TRBJ1-1, the V gene TRBV5-1; D is unclear. The ends were cut back, 1 base at V and 3 bases at J, with 10 bases in the middle. The CDR3 is 14 residues long. The germline V gene encodes CDR1 SGHRS and CDR2 YFSETQ. CDR3 sequence reads: CASSLRTEYTEAFF. Here the CDR3 DNA reads TGCGCCAGCAGCTTGCGTACGGAGTACACTGAAGCTTTCTTT.

The V gene is TRBV27, the J gene TRBJ2-7; D may correspond to TRBD1 or TRBD2 (5 bases each). Trimming removed 7 bases from V and 0 bases from J, with 13 bases in between. CDR1 is MNHEY and CDR2 is SMNVEV in the germline V gene (reference sequence). The CDR3 has 14 residues. The CDR3 DNA reads TGTGCCAGCAAGGTCGGGGCGAGCTCCTACGAGCAGTACTTC. It encodes CASKVGASSYEQYF.

This sequence joins TRBV5-5 and TRBJ2-1; no clear D. The CDR3 totals 11 residues. The germline CDR1 and CDR2 sequences are SGHKS and YYEKEE (reference sequence). The V gene lost 0 bases and the J gene lost 8 bases, with 3 bases spanning the gap. DNA for the CDR3: TGTGCCAGCAGCTTGGTAGATGAGCAGTTCTTC. As protein: CASSLVDEQFF. Based on the CDR3 plus reference TRBV5-5 and TRBJ2-1, the full variable domain is DAGVTQSPTHLIKTRGQQVTLRCSPISGHKSVSWYQQVLGQGPQFIFQYYEKEERGRGNFPDRFSARQFPNYSSELNVNALLLGDSALYLCASSLVDEQFFGPGTRLTVL.

This sequence joins TRBV25-1 and TRBJ1-2; 12 nucleotides line up with TRBD1. Germline V gives CDR1 MGHDK, CDR2 SYGVNS. The CDR3 loop spans 15 amino acids. Losses at the gene ends were 6 bases for V and 4 bases for J; bases not matched to a gene: 6. CDR3 sequence (DNA): TGTGCCAGCAGCCCGGGACAGGGGGCTATCTATGGCTACACCTTC. Protein: CASSPGQGAIYGYTF.

This chain connects TRBV6-1 to TRBJ2-7, with a weak D call TRBD1 (6 bases). This CDR3 has 13 amino acids. Germline loops: CDR1 MNHNS, CDR2 SASEGT. V shed 6 bases and J shed 7 bases, with 16 bases lying between them. CDR3 DNA sequence: TGTGCCAGCAGACCCGGACAGTACGGAGAGCAGTACTTC. This gives the protein CASRPGQYGEQYF.

This chain links TRBV5-1 with TRBJ1-6, with D maybe TRBD1 (6 bases). Trimming stripped 1 base from V and 10 bases from J, with 12 bases between. This CDR3 has 14 amino acids. Germline V gene sequence: CDR1 SGHRS, CDR2 YFSETQ. Here the CDR3 reads CASSLNREQSPLHF. CDR3 in DNA: TGCGCCAGCAGCTTGAACAGGGAACAATCACCCCTCCACTTT.

Written as DNA, the CDR3 is TGCAGCGTTGTGCCGGGGGTGAACACTGAAGCTTTCTTT. Translated, it gives CSVVPGVNTEAFF. The V and J genes are TRBV29-1 and TRBJ1-1; D is possibly TRBD1 (5 bases). Trimming took 4 bases from V and 0 from J, leaving 9 bases between them. This CDR3 region has 13 residues. Germline loops: CDR1 SQVTM, CDR2 ANQGSEA.

J is TRBJ2-7 and V is TRBV11-2; 8 bases match TRBD2. After removal of 2 bases from V and 0 bases from J, the junction contained 3 bases not matched to a gene. CDR1 is SGHAT, CDR2 FQNNGV, per germline. This CDR3 spans 15 amino acids. As DNA, the CDR3 is TGTGCCAGCAGCTTAAGCGGGAGTCTCTCCTACGAGCAGTACTTC. Its protein product is CASSLSGSLSYEQYF.

J is TRBJ1-4 and V is TRBV27; 8 bases are shared with TRBD1. J was trimmed by 5 bases and V by 5 bases; bases with no gene match: 4. The CDR3 is 14 amino acids. Germline lookup yields CDR1 MNHEY and CDR2 SMNVEV (reference sequence). This CDR3 reads CASSRQGPNEKLFF. DNA for the CDR3: TGTGCCAGCAGTCGACAGGGGCCGAATGAAAAACTGTTTTTT.

A remark on this clone: Distinct nucleotide sequences in the sample also encode this CDR3. The V and J genes are TRBV6-1 and TRBJ2-1; D not resolved. Deletions cut 1 base from V and 2 bases from J, with 9 bases between. This CDR3 spans 15 amino acids. CDR1 and CDR2 (germline): MNHNS, SASEGT. The CDR3 spells CASSEGGPAYNEQFF. In DNA, the CDR3 is TGTGCCAGCAGTGAAGGCGGACCGGCCTACAATGAGCAGTTCTTC.

The chain is built from TRBV5-4 and TRBJ2-3; TRBD2 aligns across 10 bases. The CDR3 has 16 amino acids. V trimming: 6 bases; J trimming: 1 base; junction bases outside the gene matches: 8. Germline lookup yields CDR1 SGHNT and CDR2 YYREEE (reference sequence). The CDR3 sequence is CASTPGTSGGTDTQYF. For the CDR3, the DNA is TGTGCCAGCACCCCAGGAACTAGCGGGGGCACAGATACGCAGTATTTT.

The chain employs TRBV29-1 and TRBJ2-5; 10 bases line up with TRBD2. The germline V gene encodes CDR1 SQVTM and CDR2 ANQGSEA. Germline trimming cut 5 bases from V and 6 bases from J; bases unmatched to any gene: 6. CDR3 length: 13 residues. This CDR3 is CSVSIAGGQTQYF. The CDR3, as DNA: TGCAGCGTTAGTATAGCGGGGGGCCAGACCCAGTACTTC.